The next 8 T cell receptor beta chains were all read from a single sample in a study of T cells in Graves' hyperthyroidism and ophthalmopathy. There were TCR beta CDR3 regions amplified from RNA transcripts. TCR CDR3 regions were first amplified by RT-PCR with HTBI primers. One entry per CDR3 protein, called by TCRdb with MiXCR from the multiplex PCR reads. The data hold approximately 320,000 distinct CDR3 sequences, with roughly 17% observed a single time. The source material was blood. The receptors originated from a man younger than 45 with Graves' hyperthyroidism.

There are many counts of this clonotype. The chain joins TRBV11-2 to TRBJ2-5; D not resolved. CDR3 length equals 15 residues. V lost 0 bases to trimming and J lost 2 bases, with 10 bases between them. Per germline, CDR1 SGHAT and CDR2 FQNNGV. For the CDR3, the DNA is TGTGCCAGCAGCTTAGATCCTGGCCGGCAAGAGACCCAGTACTTC. This gives the protein CASSLDPGRQETQYF.

This clonotype was observed many times. This chain links TRBV12-3 or TRBV12-4 with TRBJ2-1, with 12 bases matching TRBD1. The CDR3 runs to 13 residues. The ends lost 6 bases at V and 8 bases at J; junction bases unmatched: 2. CDR3 nucleotides: TGTGCCAGCAGGGGACAGGGGGCCTATGAGCAGTTCTTC. Its protein is CASRGQGAYEQFF.

A few counts support this clonotype. The CDR3 reads CASSQGWKATGELFF. The CDR3, as DNA: TGTGCCAGCAGCCAAGGGTGGAAAGCTACCGGGGAGCTGTTTTTT. This chain connects TRBV3-1 to TRBJ2-2; D ambiguous. Germline V gene lookup returns CDR1 LGHDT and CDR2 YNNKEL (reference sequence). V was clipped by 1 base and J by 5 bases, with 11 bases between them. The CDR3 length is 15 residues. The full variable domain, in which reference TRBV3-1 and TRBJ2-2 provide the parts outside the CDR3, is DTAVSQTPKYLVTQMGNDKSIKCEQNLGHDTMYWYKQDSKKFLKIMFSYNNKELIINETVPNRFSPKSPDKAHLNLHINSLELGDSAVYFCASSQGWKATGELFFGEGSRLTVL.

The genes are TRBV19 and TRBJ1-5, with D possibly matching TRBD1 (6 bases). The CDR3 has 16 amino acids. V was shortened by 5 bases and J by 1 base, with 15 bases between the two germline ends. CDR1 is LNHDA and CDR2 is SQIVND in the germline V gene (reference sequence). This CDR3 reads CASSPHRTDSNQPQHF. CDR3 DNA sequence: TGTGCCAGTAGTCCCCATCGGACAGACAGCAATCAGCCCCAGCATTTT.

The table lists this clonotype with a few counts. This chain connects TRBV27 to TRBJ2-7, with 10 bases lining up with TRBD2. Germline CDR1 is MNHEY and CDR2 is SMNVEV (reference sequence). The CDR3 is 16 amino acids. J lost 5 bases, V lost 8 bases, and 15 bases had no gene match. This CDR3 is CASLGALAGFGDEQYF. The CDR3 DNA sequence: TGTGCCAGCCTGGGGGCACTAGCGGGATTTGGGGACGAGCAGTACTTC.

The chain joins TRBV6-1 to TRBJ2-1; the D call may be TRBD1 or TRBD2 (5 bases each). Trimming took off 2 bases at V and 13 bases at J, with 18 bases between the two ends. This CDR3 spans 14 amino acids. Germline CDR1 reads MNHNS; CDR2 reads SASEGT. In nucleotides, the CDR3 is TGTGCCAGCAGTGAAAGCAATGCAGGGAGCTCACAGTTCTTC. This translates into CASSESNAGSSQFF.

This clonotype was seen many times. J is TRBJ2-7 and V is TRBV20-1, with TRBD2 matching over 9 bases. The CDR3 covers 15 residues. CDR1 is DFQATT, CDR2 SNEGSKA, per germline (reference sequence). J lost 3 bases, V lost 3 bases, and 9 bases had no gene match. CDR3 in DNA: TGCAGTGCTAGGGCTCTTTTAGCGGGGGACTACGAGCAGTACTTC. The encoded protein is CSARALLAGDYEQYF.

This clonotype was found a few times. The genes are TRBV4-2 and TRBJ2-7; D is uncertain. CDR1 and CDR2 from the germline V gene are LGHNA and YNFKEQ. V lost 0 bases and J lost 1, with 13 bases in between. CDR3 size: 16 residues. DNA of the CDR3: TGTGCCAGCAGCCAAGAGGTCCTGGCTTTTTCCTACGAGCAGTACTTC. The encoded protein is CASSQEVLAFSYEQYF.